This T cell receptor (beta chain) was sequenced in a study of blood T cells in healthy people across ages. Those donating, healthy Caucasian individuals from Russia, were aged roughly 6 to 100. Extractions gave at least 5.5 micrograms of total RNA per sample. It was with a sample-barcoded 5' primer and a J-beta primer mix that a second PCR of roughly 7 to 12 cycles was run. TCRdb ran MiXCR on the 5' RACE reads and lists one entry per CDR3 protein. The repertoire holds more than 700,000 distinct CDR3 sequences, with 53% as singletons. CDR3 length: 12 residues. CDR1 and CDR2 from the germline V gene are SGHDT and YYEEEE. The V gene lost 4 bases and the J gene lost 14 bases, with 17 bases spanning the gap.

The clonotype comes from an elderly man in good health. Sequenced sample: blood. The chain links TRBV5-6 to TRBJ2-3, with no clear D. This chain's CDR3 is CASSRSERYAYF. The CDR3 bases are TGTGCCAGCAGCCGCAGCGAAAGATACGCGTATTTT.